Presented here are 6 T cell receptor beta chains from one specimen sequenced in a study of identical twins (TCRdb year 2016). Libraries were made using 5' RACE. Instrument used: Illumina HiSeq 2000. TCRdb itself trimmed the public reads at Q25 with fastp, ran MiXCR and retained productive beta chains. Merged by CDR3 protein, the rows form single entries marked with the most common genes and DNA. The table for this sample lists more than 1.5 million distinct CDR3 sequences; less than 35% of them were counted only once. The ten largest clones represent under 0.35% of the sample. The material sequenced was cord blood. The receptor set was obtained from a newborn girl in good health.

J is TRBJ2-7 and V is TRBV6-2 or TRBV6-3, with D hard to call. Between the trimmed V and J ends, which lost 8 bases and 0 bases, there was a span of 11 bases. The CDR3 totals 13 residues. Per the germline V gene, CDR1 is MNHEY and CDR2 is SVGEGT. Here the CDR3 DNA reads TGTGCCAGCCGCCTCTTCGGCTCCTACGAGCAGTACTTC. It codes for CASRLFGSYEQYF.

The rearrangement joins TRBV6-6 to TRBJ1-4, with 7 positions matching TRBD1. Germline trimming cut 2 bases from V and 6 bases from J; bases unmatched to any gene: 3. The CDR3 extends over 14 amino acids. Germline V gene lookup returns CDR1 MNHNY and CDR2 SVGAGI (reference sequence). CDR3 in amino acids: CASSYDRVDEKLFF. CDR3 DNA sequence: TGTGCCAGCAGTTACGACAGGGTCGATGAAAAACTGTTTTTT.

The chain has TRBV12-3 or TRBV12-4 and TRBJ2-1; a weak D match, TRBD2 (6 bases). The CDR3 runs 13 residues. V dropped 10 bases and J dropped 1 base, with 11 bases sitting between them. The CDR3 DNA is TGTGCCATCGCGGCGGGGTCCTACAATGAGCAGTTCTTC. Encoded protein: CAIAAGSYNEQFF.

In this sample, this clonotype turned up many times. The genes are TRBV4-2 and TRBJ2-1; the match to TRBD2 covers 13 bases. This CDR3 is built from 16 residues. Per the germline V gene, CDR1 is LGHNA and CDR2 is YNFKEQ. Losses at the gene ends were 0 bases for V and 6 bases for J; bases not matched to a gene: 2. CDR3 sequence: CASSQDGLAGVNEQFF. In DNA form, the CDR3 reads TGTGCCAGCAGCCAAGATGGACTAGCGGGAGTCAATGAGCAGTTCTTC.

This clonotype was counted between two and nine times. The CDR3 is CSVVFEAGDSDNEQFF. DNA for the CDR3: TGCAGCGTTGTATTTGAGGCGGGAGACTCGGACAATGAGCAGTTCTTC. The rearrangement uses TRBV29-1 and TRBJ2-1, with 7 bases identical to TRBD2. The CDR3 is 16 amino acids. V shed 4 bases and J 5 bases; nucleotides not matched to a gene: 14. The germline V gene encodes CDR1 SQVTM and CDR2 ANQGSEA.

This chain uses TRBV3-1 with TRBJ2-2; D remains ambiguous. This CDR3 spans 12 amino acids. Trimming pared 3 bases from V and 12 bases from J, leaving 11 bases between. Germline CDR1 reads LGHDT; CDR2 reads YNNKEL (reference sequence). The CDR3 is CASSHPKMKLFF. In nucleotides, the CDR3 is TGTGCCAGCAGCCACCCAAAAATGAAGCTGTTTTTT.